The rows below give T cell receptor beta chains drawn from one sample of a study of cytomegalovirus exposure and HLA in healthy donors. Assay used: immunoSEQ multiplex PCR; TCRdb lists only in-frame clones, some missing. The sample contains tens of thousands of clones, approximately 71% of which appear only once. The sample consisted of PBMCs. The origin of the receptors is a man aged 25-40 years in good health and CMV-seronegative. The CDR3 runs from the conserved cysteine through the conserved F or W. A D gene is named only where the DNA matches it firmly. The size field is filled for only some rows; it gives once, few, many or a size class.

cdr3_aa cdr3_nt v_call clone_size d_call j_call
CASSLASVRETQYF TGTGCCAGCAGCTTAGCGTCCGTCAGAGAGACCCAGTACTTC TRBV11-1 . . TRBJ2-5
CASSRGGAALRTEAFF TGCGCCAGCAGCCGGGGAGGGGCGGCTCTGAGGACTGAAGCTTTCTTT TRBV5-1 . . TRBJ1-1
CASSYSRQGNYGYTF TGTGCCAGCAGTTACTCGAGACAGGGAAACTATGGCTACACCTTC TRBV6-5 . TRBD1 TRBJ1-2
CASSLWGRDRVRKREGGRNEQFF TGTGCCAGCAGTTTATGGGGGAGGGACAGGGTCCGGAAGCGGGAAGGGGGGCGCAATGAGCAGTTCTTC TRBV27 . TRBD1 TRBJ2-1
CASSPGTGSGYTF TGCGCCAGCAGCCCCGGGACAGGGAGTGGCTACACCTTC TRBV5-1 . TRBD1 TRBJ1-2
CASSLSFGREQETQYF TGTGCCAGCAGCTTATCATTCGGACGGGAACAAGAGACCCAGTACTTC TRBV7-9 . . TRBJ2-5
CAWSRGPGNTIYF TGTGCCTGGAGTAGGGGGCCTGGAAACACCATATATTTT TRBV30 few TRBD1 TRBJ1-3
CASSGVDAGNEKLFF TGTGCCAGCAGTGGGGTCGATGCGGGTAATGAAAAACTGTTTTTT TRBV28 . . TRBJ1-4
CASRKDGSSYNSPLHF TGTGCCAGCAGAAAGGACGGGAGCTCCTATAATTCACCCCTCCACTTT TRBV2 few . TRBJ1-6
CASSAGTGESYEQYF TGTGCCAGCAGCGCGGGGACAGGGGAATCCTACGAGCAGTACTTC TRBV9 . TRBD1 TRBJ2-7
CASSPPGQENEKLFF TGTGCCAGCAGCCCTCCGGGACAGGAAAATGAAAAACTGTTTTTT TRBV5-8 once TRBD1 TRBJ1-4
CASSGQGAGEKLFF TGTGCCAGCAGTGGACAGGGGGCAGGGGAAAAACTGTTTTTT TRBV6-1 . TRBD1 TRBJ1-4
CASSARDSGVLTF TGTGCCAGCAGCGCCAGGGACAGTGGCGTCCTGACTTTC TRBV7-9 . TRBD1 TRBJ2-6
CASSLDNSGANVLTF TGTGCCAGCAGCTTGGATAACTCTGGGGCCAACGTCCTGACTTTC TRBV5-5 . . TRBJ2-6
CAVRYGANTEAFF TGTGCAGTGAGATATGGAGCGAACACTGAAGCTTTCTTT TRBV6-1 . . TRBJ1-1
CASSSASLAGEDEQYF TGTGCCAGCAGCTCCGCTTCACTAGCGGGAGAGGACGAGCAGTACTTC TRBV7-6 . TRBD2 TRBJ2-7
CASSPRRETQYF TGTGCCAGCAGCCCGAGGAGGGAGACCCAGTACTTC TRBV7-2 . . TRBJ2-5
CASSVVGTSGSTEIGELFF TGTGCCAGCAGCGTAGTTGGGACTAGCGGGAGTACTGAAATCGGGGAGCTGTTTTTT TRBV9 few TRBD2 TRBJ2-2
CASSQDQGSRTF TGCGCCAGCAGCCAAGATCAGGGAAGTAGGACCTTC TRBV4-3 . . TRBJ1-2
CASSLAGNDYEQYF TGTGCCAGCAGTTTAGCCGGGAATGACTACGAGCAGTACTTC TRBV28 . . TRBJ2-7
CASSLYLNTEAFF TGTGCCAGCAGCTTGTACTTGAACACTGAAGCTTTCTTT TRBV5-5 once . TRBJ1-1
CASSLAGDSNQPQHF TGTGCCAGCAGCTTGGCAGGGGATAGCAATCAGCCCCAGCATTTT TRBV5-6 . . TRBJ1-5
CASRTGTGQKVTDTQYF TGTGCCAGCAGAACCGGGACAGGGCAAAAAGTCACAGATACGCAGTATTTT TRBV11-2 . TRBD1 TRBJ2-3
CASSLGVNQPQHF TGTGCCAGCAGCTTAGGAGTGAATCAGCCCCAGCATTTT TRBV7-2 . . TRBJ1-5
CASSFPFGRAYEQYF TGTGCCAGCAGCTTTCCGTTCGGGAGGGCCTACGAGCAGTACTTC TRBV11-2 . TRBD2 TRBJ2-7
CASSDNRGPYHYGYTF TGTGCCAGTAGCGATAACAGGGGGCCGTATCACTATGGCTACACCTTC TRBV19 . TRBD1 TRBJ1-2
CASSIDFDTDYGYTF TGTGCCAGTAGTATAGATTTCGACACCGACTATGGCTACACCTTC TRBV19 . . TRBJ1-2
CASRKTSGRYEQYF TGTGCCAGCAGGAAGACTAGCGGGAGGTACGAGCAGTACTTC TRBV11-2 . TRBD2 TRBJ2-7
CASSLDLADQETQYF TGTGCCAGCAGCTTAGATCTTGCGGACCAAGAGACCCAGTACTTC TRBV11-2 . . TRBJ2-5
CASSGGTGLEAFF TGTGCCAGCAGCGGCGGGACAGGGCTTGAAGCTTTCTTT TRBV5-6 few TRBD1 TRBJ1-1
CASSLDRVAAFF TGTGCCAGCAGCTTAGACAGGGTAGCAGCTTTCTTT TRBV11-2 . . TRBJ1-1
CASRKQGAHQPQHF TGTGCCAGCAGAAAACAGGGGGCACATCAGCCCCAGCATTTT TRBV27 . TRBD1 TRBJ1-5
CASSLLDSRDGYTF TGCGCCAGCAGCTTGCTGGACAGTAGGGATGGCTACACCTTC TRBV5-1 . . TRBJ1-2
CASSTGTLYEQYF TGTGCCAGCTCAACAGGGACACTATACGAGCAGTACTTC TRBV28 . . TRBJ2-7
CASSRQGVWGYTF TGTGCCAGCAGTCGACAGGGGGTCTGGGGCTACACCTTC TRBV28 once TRBD1 TRBJ1-2
CAISLTGVTDTQYF TGTGCCATCAGCCTGACAGGGGTAACAGATACGCAGTATTTT TRBV10-3 . TRBD1 TRBJ2-3
CAGQAGANTEAFF TGTGCGGGCCAGGCAGGGGCGAACACTGAAGCTTTCTTT TRBV30 . . TRBJ1-1
CSAGTGGGYTF TGCAGCGCCGGGACAGGGGGAGGCTACACCTTC TRBV29-1 . TRBD1 TRBJ1-2
CASSEEGTSLTYEQYF TGTGCCAGCAGTGAAGAAGGGACTAGCCTAACCTACGAGCAGTACTTC TRBV6-1 . TRBD2 TRBJ2-7
CASRIGEGEKLFF TGCGCCAGCAGGATAGGGGAGGGGGAAAAACTGTTTTTT TRBV5-1 once . TRBJ1-4
CASSLAGTGGAVATGELFF TGCGCCAGCAGCTTGGCCGGGACAGGGGGCGCAGTGGCCACCGGGGAGCTGTTTTTT TRBV5-1 . TRBD1 TRBJ2-2
CASSLELANEQFF TGTGCCAGCAGCTTAGAACTAGCAAATGAGCAGTTCTTC TRBV7-2 . . TRBJ2-1
CASRPTGGEQYF TGTGCCAGTAGGCCAACAGGGGGCGAGCAGTACTTC TRBV19 . TRBD1 TRBJ2-7
CASSLGGVNTGELFF TGTGCCAGCAGCTTAGGCGGGGTGAACACCGGGGAGCTGTTTTTT TRBV7-9 once . TRBJ2-2
CASSGTGTYEQYF TGTGCCAGCAGTGGGACAGGGACTTACGAGCAGTACTTC TRBV28 . TRBD1 TRBJ2-7
CAWSVRGLIDTQYF TGTGCCTGGAGTGTACGCGGTCTAATAGATACGCAGTATTTT TRBV30 . . TRBJ2-3
CASSPRSGMNTEAFF TGTGCCAGCTCCCCCCGATCGGGGATGAACACTGAAGCTTTCTTT TRBV18 . . TRBJ1-1
CASSLGSGDRTDTQYF TGTGCCAGCAGCTTGGGTAGCGGGGACCGCACAGATACGCAGTATTTT TRBV5-4 . TRBD2 TRBJ2-3
CASTGQVGTEAFF TGTGCCAGCACAGGACAGGTCGGCACTGAAGCTTTCTTT TRBV28 few TRBD1 TRBJ1-1
CSAENIPGQGIDTQYF TGCAGCGCCGAAAACATCCCGGGACAGGGGATAGATACGCAGTATTTT TRBV29-1 . TRBD1 TRBJ2-3
CASGRATTGASHTEAFF TGCGCCAGCGGACGCGCCACCACAGGGGCGTCGCACACTGAAGCTTTCTTT TRBV5-1 . TRBD1 TRBJ1-1
CASSQGTDYEQYF TGCGCCAGCAGCCAAGGGACCGACTACGAGCAGTACTTC TRBV4-3 . . TRBJ2-7
CASTPSGSLDTQYF TGTGCCAGCACCCCTAGCGGGAGTTTAGATACGCAGTATTTT TRBV6-1 . TRBD2 TRBJ2-3
CASSLVTDYYGYTF TGTGCCAGCAGCTTAGTAACAGATTATTATGGCTACACCTTC TRBV7-9 . . TRBJ1-2
CAISGTVTGELFF TGTGCCATCAGTGGGACAGTTACCGGGGAGCTGTTTTTT TRBV10-3 . . TRBJ2-2